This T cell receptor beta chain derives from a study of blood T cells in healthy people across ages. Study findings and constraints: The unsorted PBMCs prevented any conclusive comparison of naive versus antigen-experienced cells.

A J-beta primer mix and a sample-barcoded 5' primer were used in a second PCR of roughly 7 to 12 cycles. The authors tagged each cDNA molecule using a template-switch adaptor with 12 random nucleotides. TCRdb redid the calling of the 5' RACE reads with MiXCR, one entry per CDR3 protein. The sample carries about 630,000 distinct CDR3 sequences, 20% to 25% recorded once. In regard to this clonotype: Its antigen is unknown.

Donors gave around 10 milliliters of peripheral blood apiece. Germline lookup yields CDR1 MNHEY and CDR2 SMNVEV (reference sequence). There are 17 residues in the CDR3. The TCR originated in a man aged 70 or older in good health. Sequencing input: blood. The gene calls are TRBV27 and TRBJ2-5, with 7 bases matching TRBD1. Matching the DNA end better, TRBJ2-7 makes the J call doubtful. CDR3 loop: CASSRNTGQRYLYEQYF. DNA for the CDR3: TGTGCCAGCAGCAGAAACACGGGACAGAGGTACCTCTACGAGCAGTACTTC.